This record looks at one T cell receptor beta chain sequence and its context. Measured with immunoSEQ multiplex PCR; TCRdb has only the in-frame clones, and not every one. The profile shows around 420,000 clones, 88% of them singletons. CDR3 length equals 15 residues. The ends lost 5 bases at V and 6 bases at J; junction bases unmatched: 10. Germline loops: CDR1 MDHEN, CDR2 SYDVKM. Regarding treatment: about 20 received Ad26.COV2.S at low or high dose, single or two shots; several received placebo; per-sample allocation not given. It was on day 63 after the first vaccine or placebo injection that samples were taken. These data are taken from a study of Ad26.COV2.S vaccination and SARS-CoV-2 variants. Across the whole study: Donor was in the COV1001 Ad26.COV2.S trial arm. In the study, Ad26.COV2.S was injected intramuscularly once, or twice 56 days apart.

This clonotype was obtained from a person between 18 and 65 years old who received the Ad26.COV2.S COVID-19 vaccine or a placebo. The chain combines TRBV28 with TRBJ2-7; TRBD1 aligns across 10 bases. Here the sequenced sample was peripheral blood, taken in a trial of Ad26.COV2.S vaccine versus placebo. This chain's CDR3 is CASSPPGQGYAEQYF. The CDR3 bases are TGTGCCAGCAGTCCGCCGGGACAGGGGTATGCCGAGCAGTACTTC. Looking up the rest from reference TRBV28 and TRBJ2-7 gives the full variable domain: DVKVTQSSRYLVKRTGEKVFLECVQDMDHENMFWYRQDPGLGLRLIYFSYDVKMKEKGDIPEGYSVSREKKERFSLILESASTNQTSMYLCASSPPGQGYAEQYFGPGTRLTVT.